This TCR beta chain was observed in a study of PD-1 blockade in classical Hodgkin lymphoma. Relapses following autologous stem cell transplantation were seen in all patients, with brentuximab vedotin exposure varying. Assay used: immunoSEQ multiplex PCR; TCRdb lists only in-frame clones, some missing. The data hold tens of thousands of clones, with roughly 80% observed a single time. Study results and limitations: Repertoire differences have undefined causes, possibly disease activity or prior therapy. After ASCT, patients who started nivolumab under 1 year later were excluded.

Regarding this clone: What it recognizes is unknown.

Germline loops: CDR1 MDHEN, CDR2 SYDVKM. CDR3 length equals 14 residues. V lost 6 bases and J lost 4, with 13 bases in between. This clonotype originated in a human donor with classical Hodgkin lymphoma. This material consisted of peripheral blood mononuclear cells (PBMCs), taken before the second cycle of nivolumab. This rearrangement joins TRBV28 to TRBJ1-3, with D possibly TRBD1 on 6 matching bases. CDR3 sequence: CASRYLGGGNTIYF. The CDR3 DNA reads as TGTGCCAGCAGATATCTGGGGGGCGGAAACACCATATATTTT.